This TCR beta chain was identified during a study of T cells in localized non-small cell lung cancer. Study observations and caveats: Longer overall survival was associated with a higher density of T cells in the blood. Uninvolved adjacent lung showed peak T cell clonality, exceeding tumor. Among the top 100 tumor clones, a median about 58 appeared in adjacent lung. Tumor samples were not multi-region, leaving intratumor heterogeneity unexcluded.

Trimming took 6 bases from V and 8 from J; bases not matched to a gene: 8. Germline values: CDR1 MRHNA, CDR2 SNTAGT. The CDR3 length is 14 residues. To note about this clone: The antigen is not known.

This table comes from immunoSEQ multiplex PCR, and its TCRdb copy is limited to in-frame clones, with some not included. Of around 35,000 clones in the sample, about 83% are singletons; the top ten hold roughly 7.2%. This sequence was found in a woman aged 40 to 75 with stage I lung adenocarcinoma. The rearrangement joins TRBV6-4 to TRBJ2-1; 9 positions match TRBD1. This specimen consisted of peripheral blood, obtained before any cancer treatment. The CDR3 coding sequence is TGTGCCAGCAGCCTCGGGACAGGGAGCGATGAGCAGTTCTTC. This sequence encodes CASSLGTGSDEQFF.